One TCR beta chain is described in this entry. In the original workflow: Amplification of reference gene primers was used by the study to estimate nucleated cell counts. The protocol was immunoSEQ multiplex PCR, while the TCRdb copy is restricted to in-frame clones and leaves out a portion. V, J and clone size were drawn from that table, and D and trimming were deduced from the DNA. Of more than 45,000 clones in the sample, about 80% were seen once. The data were taken from a study of blood T cell repertoires in COVID-19. Background on the study: Acute-phase and convalescent COVID-19 samples originated in the United States, Italy and Spain. Nucleic acid was either cDNA or gDNA, and it came from T cells, B-cell-depleted T cells, or PBMCs.

With 0 bases removed from V and 8 bases from J, the gap between germline ends came to 18 bases. Germline CDR1 and CDR2: SGHRS and YFSETQ. The CDR3 has 16 amino acids. This receptor was taken from a woman aged 55-70 years with acute or convalescent COVID-19. V usage is TRBV5-1 and J usage is TRBJ2-4, with D perhaps matching TRBD2 (6 bases). Sequencing was carried out using peripheral blood. The CDR3 sequence is CASSLGPTGPGDIQYF. In DNA, the CDR3 is TGCGCCAGCAGCTTGGGACCTACGGGCCCGGGGGACATTCAGTACTTC. The full variable domain, in which reference TRBV5-1 and TRBJ2-4 provide the parts outside the CDR3, is KAGVTQTPRYLIKTRGQQVTLSCSPISGHRSVSWYQQTPGQGLQFLFEYFSETQRNKGNFPGRFSGRQFSNSRSEMNVSTLELGDSALYLCASSLGPTGPGDIQYFGAGTRLSVL.